This T cell receptor (beta chain) was documented in a study of patients and donors after allogeneic stem cell transplantation. TCRdb processed the RT-PCR reads anew with MiXCR; each CDR3 protein has one entry. This table holds 400,000 to 450,000 distinct CDR3 sequences, 16% found once. The germline V gene encodes CDR1 MGHRA and CDR2 YSYEKL. Trimming pared 5 bases from V and 5 bases from J, leaving 15 bases between. The CDR3 length is 14 residues. The chain couples TRBV4-1 to TRBJ2-5, with D perhaps assigned TRBD1 or TRBD2 (6 bases each). The specimen was blood, either unsorted or a sorted T cell fraction (not recorded which). The TCR was taken from a human donor who was either an allogeneic HSCT recipient or a stem cell or donor lymphocyte infusion donor (not recorded which). It is not recorded whose cells these are; they may come from a transplant donor. The CDR3 sequence: CASSTRLGGETQYF. CDR3 DNA: TGCGCCAGCAGCACAAGGCTAGGGGGGGAGACCCAGTACTTC.